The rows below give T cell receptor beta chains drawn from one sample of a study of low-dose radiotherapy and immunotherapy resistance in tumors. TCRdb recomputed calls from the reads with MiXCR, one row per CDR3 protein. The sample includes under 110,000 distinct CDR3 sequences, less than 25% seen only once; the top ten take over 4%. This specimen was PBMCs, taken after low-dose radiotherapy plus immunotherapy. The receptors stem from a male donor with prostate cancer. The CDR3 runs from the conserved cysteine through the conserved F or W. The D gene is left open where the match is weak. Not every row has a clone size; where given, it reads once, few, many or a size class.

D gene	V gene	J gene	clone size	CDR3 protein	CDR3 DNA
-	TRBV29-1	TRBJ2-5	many	CSQIPGTTQETQYF	TGCAGCCAAATACCCGGGACCACCCAAGAGACCCAGTACTTC
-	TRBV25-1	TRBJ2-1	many	CASSGRASYNEQFF	TGTGCCAGCAGTGGGCGGGCGTCCTACAATGAGCAGTTCTTC
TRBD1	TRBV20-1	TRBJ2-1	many	CSAPDRTGYNEQFF	TGCAGTGCGCCCGACCGGACAGGATACAATGAGCAGTTCTTC
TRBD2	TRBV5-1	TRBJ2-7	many	CASSTTSGAQYEQYF	TGCGCCAGCAGCACCACGAGCGGGGCCCAGTACGAGCAGTACTTC
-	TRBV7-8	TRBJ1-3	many	CASSSYSGNTIYF	TGTGCCAGCAGCTCCTACTCTGGAAACACCATATATTTT
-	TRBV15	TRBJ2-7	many	CATSREMAADEQYF	TGTGCCACCAGCAGAGAGATGGCGGCAGACGAGCAGTACTTC
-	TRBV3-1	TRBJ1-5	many	CASSPPGNQPQHF	TGTGCCAGCAGCCCCCCGGGCAATCAGCCCCAGCATTTT
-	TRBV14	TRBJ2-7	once	CASSLTSGGAYEQYF	TGTGCCAGCAGCCTGACTTCAGGGGGGGCCTACGAGCAGTACTTC
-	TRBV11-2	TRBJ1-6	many	CASSPTGSISYNSPLHF	TGTGCCAGCAGCCCTACAGGGTCTATCTCCTATAATTCACCCCTCCACTTT
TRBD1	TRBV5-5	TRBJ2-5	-	CASSLIVTGGQTQYF	TGTGCCAGCAGCTTGATTGTAACAGGGGGACAGACCCAGTACTTC
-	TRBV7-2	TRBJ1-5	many	CASSLDGRGDQPQHF	TGTGCCAGCAGCTTAGATGGCAGGGGTGACCAGCCCCAGCATTTT
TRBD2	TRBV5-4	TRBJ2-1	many	CASSPPGGNEQFF	TGTGCCAGCAGCCCCCCGGGGGGCAATGAGCAGTTCTTC
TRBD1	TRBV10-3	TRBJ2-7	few	CAISEGQGRDEQYF	TGTGCCATCAGTGAGGGACAGGGGCGGGACGAGCAGTACTTC
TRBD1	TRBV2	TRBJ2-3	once	CASRAGQGAAADTQYF	TGTGCCAGCAGGGCCGGACAGGGGGCGGCAGCAGATACGCAGTATTTT
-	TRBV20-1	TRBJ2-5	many	CSAPWGVQETQYF	TGCAGTGCTCCCTGGGGGGTACAAGAGACCCAGTACTTC
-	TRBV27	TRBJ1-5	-	CASSLSSGSNQPQHF	TGTGCCAGCAGTTTATCTAGCGGTAGCAATCAGCCCCAGCATTTT
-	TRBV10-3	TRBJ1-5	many	CAISESRTGRSNQPQHF	TGTGCCATCAGTGAGAGTCGCACAGGTCGTAGCAATCAGCCCCAGCATTTT
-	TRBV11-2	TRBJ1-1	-	CASSPLVNTEAFF	TGTGCCAGCAGCCCCCTAGTGAACACTGAAGCTTTCTTT
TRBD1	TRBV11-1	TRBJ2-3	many	CASTDRVTVTQYF	TGTGCCAGCACGGACAGGGTGACAGTTACGCAGTATTTT
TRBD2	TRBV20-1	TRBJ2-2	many	CSARDGGADTGELFF	TGCAGTGCTAGAGACGGGGGGGCCGACACCGGGGAGCTGTTTTTT
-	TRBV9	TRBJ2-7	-	CASSVGRGAHYEQYF	TGTGCCAGCAGCGTAGGTCGGGGGGCCCACTACGAGCAGTACTTC
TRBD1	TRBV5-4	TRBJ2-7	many	CASSLQRTGIYEQYF	TGTGCCAGCAGCTTGCAACGGACAGGGATCTACGAGCAGTACTTC
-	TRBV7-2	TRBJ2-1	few	CASSQGSGKVEQFF	TGTGCCAGCAGCCAAGGGTCAGGGAAGGTTGAGCAGTTCTTC
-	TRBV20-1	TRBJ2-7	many	CSSKTATYEQYF	TGCAGTTCCAAGACGGCTACCTACGAGCAGTACTTC
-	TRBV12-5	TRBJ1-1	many	CASGLVGQGTF	-
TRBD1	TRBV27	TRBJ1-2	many	CASSLRQGTHGYTF	TGTGCCAGCAGTTTGAGACAGGGGACCCATGGCTACACCTTC
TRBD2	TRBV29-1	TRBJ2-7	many	CSVDGLAGIDPYEQYF	TGCAGCGTTGATGGGCTAGCGGGGATCGATCCCTACGAGCAGTACTTC
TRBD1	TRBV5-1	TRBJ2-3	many	CASSPMTGGTDTQYF	TGCGCCAGCAGCCCCATGACAGGGGGCACAGATACGCAGTATTTT
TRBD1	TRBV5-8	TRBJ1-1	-	CASSATGTGPAFF	TGTGCCAGCAGCGCAACCGGGACAGGGCCAGCTTTCTTT
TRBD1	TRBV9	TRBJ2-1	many	CASSVSSAGGWNEQFF	TGTGCCAGCAGCGTAAGCTCGGCAGGGGGTTGGAATGAGCAGTTCTTC
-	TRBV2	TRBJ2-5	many	CASRPRRGQRQETQYF	TGTGCCAGCAGGCCACGGAGGGGGCAACGACAAGAGACCCAGTACTTC
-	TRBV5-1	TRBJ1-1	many	CASSLRARGTEAFF	TGCGCCAGCAGCTTGCGAGCGCGAGGCACTGAAGCTTTCTTT
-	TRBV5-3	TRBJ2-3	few	CARSLEARVSTDTQYF	TGTGCCAGAAGCTTGGAGGCACGGGTAAGCACAGATACGCAGTATTTT
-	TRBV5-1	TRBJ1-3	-	CASSLLGGSGNTIYF	TGCGCCAGCAGCTTGTTGGGGGGCTCGGGAAACACCATATATTTT
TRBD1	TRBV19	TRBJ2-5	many	CASSLDRQGIETQYF	TGTGCCAGTAGTCTGGATAGACAGGGGATAGAGACCCAGTACTTC
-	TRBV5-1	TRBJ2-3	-	CASSLVASPDTQYF	TGCGCCAGCAGCTTGGTGGCTAGCCCAGATACGCAGTATTTT
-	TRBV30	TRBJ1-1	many	CAWSMVLGTEAFF	TGTGCCTGGAGTATGGTTCTCGGGACTGAAGCTTTCTTT
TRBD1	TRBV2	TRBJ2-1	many	CASSQGQGEVVEQFF	TGTGCCAGCAGTCAAGGACAGGGGGAAGTGGTTGAGCAGTTCTTC
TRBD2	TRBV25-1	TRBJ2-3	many	CASRISGGTTDTQYF	TGTGCCAGCAGAATTAGCGGGGGGACCACAGATACGCAGTATTTT
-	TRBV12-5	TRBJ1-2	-	CASGRSNYGYTF	TGTGCTAGTGGTCGGAGTAACTATGGCTACACCTTC
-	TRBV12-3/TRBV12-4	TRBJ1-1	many	CASRTGGDTEAFF	TGTGCCAGCAGGACCGGCGGTGACACTGAAGCTTTCTTT
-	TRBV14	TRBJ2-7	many	CASSPQNSYEQYF	TGTGCCAGCAGCCCACAAAATTCCTACGAGCAGTACTTC
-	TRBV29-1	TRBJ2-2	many	CSVEEGGRGTGELFF	TGCAGCGTTGAAGAAGGCGGGCGGGGTACCGGGGAGCTGTTTTTT
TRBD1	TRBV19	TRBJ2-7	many	CASRPGQGSYEQYF	TGTGCCAGCAGACCGGGACAGGGGTCGTACGAGCAGTACTTC
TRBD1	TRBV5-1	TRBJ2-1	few	CASSTGTGGNEQFF	TGCGCCAGCAGCACCGGGACAGGGGGAAATGAGCAGTTCTTC
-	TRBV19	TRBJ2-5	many	CASSQEVTMQETQYF	TGTGCCAGTAGTCAGGAAGTAACCATGCAAGAGACCCAGTACTTC
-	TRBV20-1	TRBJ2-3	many	CSAREVGVDTQYF	TGCAGTGCTAGAGAGGTGGGGGTGGATACGCAGTATTTT